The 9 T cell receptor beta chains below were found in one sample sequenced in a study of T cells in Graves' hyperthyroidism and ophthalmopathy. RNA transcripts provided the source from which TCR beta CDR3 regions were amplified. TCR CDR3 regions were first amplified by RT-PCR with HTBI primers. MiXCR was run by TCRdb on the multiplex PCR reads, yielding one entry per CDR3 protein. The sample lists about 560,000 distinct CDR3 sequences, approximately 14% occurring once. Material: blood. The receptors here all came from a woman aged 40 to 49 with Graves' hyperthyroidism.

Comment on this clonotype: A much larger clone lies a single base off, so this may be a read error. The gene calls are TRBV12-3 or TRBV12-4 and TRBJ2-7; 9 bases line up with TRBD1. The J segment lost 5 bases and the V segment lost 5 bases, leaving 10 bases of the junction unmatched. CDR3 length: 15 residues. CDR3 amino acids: CASSTGTGFLDEQYF. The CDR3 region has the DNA TGTGCCAGCAGTACCGGGACAGGGTTTTTAGACGAGCAGTACTTC.

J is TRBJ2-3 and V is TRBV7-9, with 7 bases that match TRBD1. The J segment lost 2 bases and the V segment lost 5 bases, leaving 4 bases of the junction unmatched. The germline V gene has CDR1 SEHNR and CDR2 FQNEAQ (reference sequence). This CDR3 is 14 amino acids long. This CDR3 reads CASSTTGPTDTQYF. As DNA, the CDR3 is TGTGCCAGCAGCACGACAGGGCCCACAGATACGCAGTATTTT.

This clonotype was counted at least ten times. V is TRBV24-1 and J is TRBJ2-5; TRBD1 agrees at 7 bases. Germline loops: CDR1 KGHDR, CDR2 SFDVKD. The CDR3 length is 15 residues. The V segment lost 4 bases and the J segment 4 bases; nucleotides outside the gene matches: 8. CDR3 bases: TGTGCCACCAGTGACACCGACAGGGTGATAGAGACCCAGTACTTC. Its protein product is CATSDTDRVIETQYF.

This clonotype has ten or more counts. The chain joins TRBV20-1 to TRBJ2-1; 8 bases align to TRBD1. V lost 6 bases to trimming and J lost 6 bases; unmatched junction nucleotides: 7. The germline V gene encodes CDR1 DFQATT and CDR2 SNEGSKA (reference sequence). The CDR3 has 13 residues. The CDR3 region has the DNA TGCAGTGCCCCGGGACAGGCGCCCAATGAGCAGTTCTTC. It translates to CSAPGQAPNEQFF.

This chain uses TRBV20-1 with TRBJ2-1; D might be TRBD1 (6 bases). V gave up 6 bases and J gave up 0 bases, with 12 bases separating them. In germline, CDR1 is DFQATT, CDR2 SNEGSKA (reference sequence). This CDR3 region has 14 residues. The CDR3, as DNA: TGCAGTGCGCCGAGGGGGAGCTCCTACAATGAGCAGTTCTTC. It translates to CSAPRGSSYNEQFF.

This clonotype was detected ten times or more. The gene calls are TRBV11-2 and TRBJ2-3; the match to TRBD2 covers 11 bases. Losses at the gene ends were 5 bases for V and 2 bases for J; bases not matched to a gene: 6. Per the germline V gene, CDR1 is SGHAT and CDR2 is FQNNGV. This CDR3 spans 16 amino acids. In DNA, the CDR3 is TGTGCCAGCAGCCCGGGACTAGCGGCATACACAGATACGCAGTATTTT. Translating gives CASSPGLAAYTDTQYF.

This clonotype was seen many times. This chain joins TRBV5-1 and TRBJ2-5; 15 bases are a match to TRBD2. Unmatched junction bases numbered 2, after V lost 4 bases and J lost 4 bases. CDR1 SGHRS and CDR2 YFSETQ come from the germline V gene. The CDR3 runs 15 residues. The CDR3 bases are TGCGCCAGCAGCGAGGGACTAGCGGGAGGAGAGACCCAGTACTTC. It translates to CASSEGLAGGETQYF.

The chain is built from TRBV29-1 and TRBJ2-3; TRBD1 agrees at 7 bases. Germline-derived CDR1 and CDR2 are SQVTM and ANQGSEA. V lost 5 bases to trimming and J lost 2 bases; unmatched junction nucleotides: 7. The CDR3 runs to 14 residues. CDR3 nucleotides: TGCAGCGTTTATGGACAGGTCAACACAGATACGCAGTATTTT. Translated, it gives CSVYGQVNTDTQYF.

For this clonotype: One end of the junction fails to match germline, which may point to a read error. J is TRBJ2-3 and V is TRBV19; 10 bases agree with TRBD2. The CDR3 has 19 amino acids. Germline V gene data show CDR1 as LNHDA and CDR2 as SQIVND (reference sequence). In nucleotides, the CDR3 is TGTGCCAATAGTATGACGAGCGGGAGGGCCAGGGGATTCGGAGATACGCAGTATTTT. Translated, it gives CANSMTSGRARGFGDTQYF.